The 6 T cell receptor beta chains listed next were all sequenced from one sample in a study of vaccination and CD4 T cells after COVID-19. Treatment described: approximately 9-day PBMC culture with coronavirus spike peptide pools or control peptides (ViraFEST assay). For these TCRs, the target antigens are not known. Cultured CD4+ T-cell DNA underwent Oncomine TCR Beta short-read sequencing. TCRdb called the PCR reads again in MiXCR, with one record for every CDR3 protein. The sample yields 2,500 to 3,500 distinct CDR3 sequences, roughly 80% seen once. The sample was CD4+ T cells from blood, cultured in vitro. The receptors stem from a human donor who had recovered from COVID-19.

The gene calls are TRBV10-3 and TRBJ1-2; D is ambiguous. Trimming left V 6 bases short and J 0 bases short, with 11 bases between. Germline CDR1 is ENHRY and CDR2 is SYGVKD. The CDR3 sequence is 14 residues long. The CDR3 nucleotides are TGTGCCATCAGGCCACGGACCGCTAACTATGGCTACACCTTC. It codes for CAIRPRTANYGYTF.

The V call is TRBV12-3 or TRBV12-4, the J call TRBJ1-5; D may be TRBD1 (6 bases). CDR3 length equals 15 residues. Trimming left V 8 bases short and J 2 bases short, with 16 bases between. The DNA for the CDR3 is TGTGCCAGCTCGTTGTCAGGGGCGGGCAATCAGCCCCAGCATTTT. It specifies CASSLSGAGNQPQHF.

This clonotype was recorded only once. The V gene is TRBV15, the J gene TRBJ2-7, with TRBD1 matching over 9 bases. The germline gives CDR1 LNHNV, CDR2 YYDKDF (reference sequence). Germline trimming cut 1 base from V and 4 bases from J; bases unmatched to any gene: 5. CDR3 length equals 15 residues. CDR3 in amino acids: CATSRVQGARYEQYF. In DNA, the CDR3 is TGTGCCACCAGCAGAGTACAGGGGGCAAGGTACGAGCAGTACTTC.

This chain uses TRBV27 with TRBJ1-4, with D perhaps matching TRBD1 (6 bases). Germline lookup yields CDR1 MNHEY and CDR2 SMNVEV (reference sequence). This CDR3 region has 13 residues. V was trimmed by 8 bases and J by 2 bases, leaving 9 bases between them. The CDR3: CASGRGTNEKLFF. CDR3 DNA sequence: TGTGCCAGCGGCAGGGGCACTAATGAAAAACTGTTTTTT.

This clonotype has a handful of counts. This chain connects TRBV7-2 to TRBJ2-3; TRBD2 agrees at 7 bases. The CDR3 totals 15 residues. The V gene end was trimmed by 3 bases and the J gene end by 4 bases; junction bases not matched to a gene: 7. Germline-derived CDR1 and CDR2 are SGHTA and FQGNSA. The CDR3 DNA reads as TGTGCCAGCAGCTTGAACCCGCTAGCGGCAGATACGCAGTATTTT. Residues: CASSLNPLAADTQYF.

The gene calls are TRBV2 and TRBJ1-1; maybe TRBD1 (5 bases). The CDR3 totals 12 residues. V gave up 8 bases and J gave up 4 bases, with 11 bases separating them. Looked up from germline, CDR1 is SNHLY and CDR2 is FYNNEI. The CDR3 DNA sequence: TGTGCCAGCTTGGGGACGGCCACTGAAGCTTTCTTT. Its protein product is CASLGTATEAFF.